Listed here is a single T cell receptor (beta chain). No cognate antigen has been identified for it. No much larger clonotype is one base removed from it; base qualities were not supplied. The sample is drawn from a study of blood T cell repertoires in COVID-19 (TCRdb year 2020). Broadly, across the study: ImmuneRACE Cohort 3 recovered participants were defined by two consecutive negative NP/OP PCR tests, healthcare professional clearance, or symptom resolution. The material from the prospective study consisted of cDNA or gDNA derived from T cells, B-cell-depleted T cells, or PBMCs. Collaborator samples came from the United States, Italy and Spain and covered acute and convalescent phases of COVID-19. Nearly every sample came with metadata listing a de-identified subject ID, COVID-19 status, age in years and sex. Deeply sampled blood TCRbeta repertoires from subjects exposed to, actively infected with, or recovered from COVID-19 were included in the dataset. A freely available public database, intended as a resource for researchers studying the immune response to SARS-CoV-2, is where the repertoires were released. Where available, HLA class I and class II types were obtained from metadata supplied by the sample provider rather than from assay-based typing. The samples were drawn from the first 160 participants of the ongoing ImmuneRACE study and from 950 to 1,500 subjects provided by 6 global collaborators. The study at large found these results: The amount of clinical and demographic metadata varied by source and participant and was provided uncurated.

The immunoSEQ Assay, a bias-controlled multiplex PCR, was used to amplify TCRbeta CDR3 regions from genomic DNA. The source study handled its data this way. The number of nucleated cells in each sample was estimated by amplification of reference gene primers within the assay. To quantify the absolute abundance of each unique TCRbeta CDR3 rearrangement, sequence reads were collapsed and filtered. Productive Simpson clonality was computed per sample as the square root of Simpson's diversity index over productive rearrangements. Imported from immuneACCESS, the table was reduced by TCRdb to in-frame sequences with V and J called. These copies leave out some clones; in studies compared against another copy, an unresolved V gene accounts for under half, and the cause of the remainder is not known. The V and J calls and clone size were taken over from that table, and D and trimming were inferred from the DNA. In this sample the table shows about 190,000 clones, approximately 90% of which occur a single time. The ten largest clones represent approximately 25% of the sample.

In the prospective study, participants were about 18 to 90 years old, resided in around 25 geographic areas of the United States, and were enrolled through a virtual design. In the prospective study, cohorts were assigned on the basis of participant-reported clinical history obtained from a screening survey and a study questionnaire. Each participant in the prospective study had whole blood, serum and a nasopharyngeal or oropharyngeal swab collected by mobile phlebotomists. Prospective study participants could optionally give additional blood draws and questionnaires over an approximately 2-month period. Prospective study blood samples were shipped either frozen or at room temperature before DNA extraction. The CDR3, cysteine through phenylalanine, is 15 amino acids long. The retained sequence is limited to the CDR3, 45 bases, with the frame set at the first base. Per the germline V gene, SGHVS is the CDR1 and FQNEAQ is the CDR2. V gives up 2 bases and J gives up 7 bases, and the segment between their germline ends measures 14 bases.

The sequenced sample consisted of PBMCs or T cells enriched from blood (not recorded which). The chain is made from TRBV7-8 and TRBJ1-4; the D gene cannot be resolved reliably. The clonotype was recovered from a middle-aged woman in a cohort exposed to, infected with or recovered from COVID-19 (not recorded which). The CDR3 in this case is CASSLNRHYREKLFF. At the DNA level, the sequence is TGTGCCAGCAGCTTAAACCGACATTATCGTGAAAAACTGTTTTTT.